This T cell receptor beta chain is from a study of shared clonotypes between healthy human individuals. In the study overall: Three CD4 naive, three CD4 memory, two CD8 naive and one CD8 memory plate were used per donor. Notes on the study in general: A generally larger estimated richness was seen in naive subsets than in memory subsets.

This table comes from immunoSEQ multiplex PCR, and its TCRdb copy is limited to in-frame clones, with some not included. The sample has 640,000 or so clones, 72% seen once; the top ten hold approximately 1.8%. As regards this clone: Its antigen remains unidentified.

Specimen: memory CD4+ T cells sorted from blood. This sample's subset: CD45RA-negative fraction. The source is a woman aged 25 to 39 in good health.

The CDR3 nucleotides are TGTGCCAGCAGCTTAATAGGGGCGGTGCCGTCCTACGAGCAGTACTTC. It is translated as CASSLIGAVPSYEQYF. The chain combines TRBV7-8 with TRBJ2-7; maybe TRBD1 (5 bases). Trimming removed 2 bases at V and 1 base at J, with 15 bases between. The CDR3 is made up of 16 amino acids. Germline lookup yields CDR1 SGHVS and CDR2 FQNEAQ.